This T cell receptor (beta chain) was recovered during a study of blood T cell repertoires in COVID-19. The germline V gene has CDR1 MRHNA and CDR2 SNTAGT. Trimming at V came to 0 bases and at J to 6 bases, leaving 2 bases not matched to a gene. The length of the CDR3 is 14 residues. Repertoires were generated with immunoSEQ multiplex PCR, while TCRdb's copy carries only in-frame clones and drops some. The profile covers around 170,000 clones, with roughly nine tenths appearing a single time and roughly 2.9% taken by the ten largest. The receptor was isolated from a woman aged 25 to 45 with active or convalescent COVID-19. The chain combines TRBV6-4 with TRBJ2-1; 7 bases line up with TRBD1. Source material: peripheral blood. The CDR3 loop reads CASSDSAGGNEQFF. CDR3 nucleotides: TGTGCCAGCAGTGACTCGGCAGGGGGCAATGAGCAGTTCTTC.